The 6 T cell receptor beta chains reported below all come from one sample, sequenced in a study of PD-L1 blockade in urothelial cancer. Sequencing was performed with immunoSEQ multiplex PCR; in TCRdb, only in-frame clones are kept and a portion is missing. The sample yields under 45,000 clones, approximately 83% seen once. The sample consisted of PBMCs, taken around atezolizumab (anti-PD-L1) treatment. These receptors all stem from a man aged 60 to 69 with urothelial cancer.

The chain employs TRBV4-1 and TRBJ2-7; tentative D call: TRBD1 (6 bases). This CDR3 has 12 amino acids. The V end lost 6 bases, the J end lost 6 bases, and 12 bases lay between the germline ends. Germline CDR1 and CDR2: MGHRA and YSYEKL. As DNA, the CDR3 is TGCGCCAGCAGGACGCTAGGGGGCGAGCAGTACTTC. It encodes CASRTLGGEQYF.

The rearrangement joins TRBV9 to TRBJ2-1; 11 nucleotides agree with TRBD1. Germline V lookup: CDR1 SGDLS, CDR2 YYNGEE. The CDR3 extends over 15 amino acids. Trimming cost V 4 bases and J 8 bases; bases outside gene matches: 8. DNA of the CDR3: TGTGCCAGCAGCCCAAGGACAGGGGGCCTATATGAGCAGTTCTTC. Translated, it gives CASSPRTGGLYEQFF. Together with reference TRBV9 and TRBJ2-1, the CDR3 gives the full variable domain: DSGVTQTPKHLITATGQRVTLRCSPRSGDLSVYWYQQSLDQGLQFLIQYYNGEERAKGNILERFSAQQFPDLHSELNLSSLELGDSALYFCASSPRTGGLYEQFFGPGTRLTVL.

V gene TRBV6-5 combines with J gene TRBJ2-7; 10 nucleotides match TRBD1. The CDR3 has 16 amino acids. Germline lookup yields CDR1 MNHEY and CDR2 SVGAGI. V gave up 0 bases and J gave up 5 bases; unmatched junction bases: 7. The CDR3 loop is CASSYSSGTGADEQYF. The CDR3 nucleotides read TGTGCCAGCAGTTACTCGTCCGGGACAGGGGCCGACGAGCAGTACTTC.

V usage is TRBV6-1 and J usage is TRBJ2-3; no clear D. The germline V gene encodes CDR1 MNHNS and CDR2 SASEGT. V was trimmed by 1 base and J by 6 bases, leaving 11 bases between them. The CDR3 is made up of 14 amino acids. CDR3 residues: CASSEGSRRDTQYF. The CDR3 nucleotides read TGTGCCAGCAGTGAAGGTAGCCGTCGGGATACGCAGTATTTT.

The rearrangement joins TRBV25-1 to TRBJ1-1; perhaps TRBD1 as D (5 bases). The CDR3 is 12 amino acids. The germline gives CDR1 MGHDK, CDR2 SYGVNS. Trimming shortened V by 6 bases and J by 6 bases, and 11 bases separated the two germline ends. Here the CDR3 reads CASSPGHAEAFF. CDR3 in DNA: TGTGCCAGCAGCCCAGGGCACGCTGAAGCTTTCTTT.

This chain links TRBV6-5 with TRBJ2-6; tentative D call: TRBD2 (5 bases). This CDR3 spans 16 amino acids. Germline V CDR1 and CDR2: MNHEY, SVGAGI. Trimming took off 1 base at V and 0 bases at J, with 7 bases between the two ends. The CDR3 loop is CASSYFGDSGANVLTF. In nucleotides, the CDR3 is TGTGCCAGCAGTTACTTCGGGGACTCTGGGGCCAACGTCCTGACTTTC.